These 27 T cell receptor beta chains originate from one sample sequenced in a study of graft-versus-host responses after intestinal transplantation. Here immunoSEQ multiplex PCR was the method, and the copy in TCRdb shows in-frame clones only, minus some. The sample consists of 90,000 to 150,000 clones, approximately 95% of them appearing once. These receptors have no identified antigens. Sample: unstimulated CD4+ T cells sorted from spleen or lymph node cells, taken before intestinal transplant. Every receptor here comes from a human donor who received an intestinal transplant.

This sequence joins TRBV6-5 and TRBJ1-5, with D unclear. The CDR3 has 15 amino acids. The V gene lost 0 bases and the J gene lost 7 bases, with 13 bases spanning the gap. From germline, CDR1 is MNHEY and CDR2 SVGAGI. CDR3 residues: CASSYSSAMAQPQHF. The CDR3 coding sequence is TGTGCCAGCAGTTACTCGAGCGCTATGGCACAGCCCCAGCATTTT.

The V gene is TRBV14, the J gene TRBJ2-1; 9 bases are a match to TRBD1. The germline V gene has CDR1 SGHDN and CDR2 FVKESK. There are 17 residues in the CDR3. The V and J ends lost 0 bases and 4 bases, in that order; junction bases with no gene match: 7. DNA of the CDR3: TGTGCCAGCAGCCAAGACGCTTGGGACAGGGTGTACAATGAGCAGTTCTTC. It is translated as CASSQDAWDRVYNEQFF.

The rearrangement joins TRBV18 to TRBJ1-1, with D perhaps matching TRBD1 (6 bases). The CDR3 loop spans 17 amino acids. CDR1 is KGHSH and CDR2 is LQKENI in the germline V gene. Trimming left V 4 bases short and J 1 base short, with 19 bases between. CDR3: CASSRGQKAYANTEAFF. CDR3 DNA sequence: TGTGCCAGCTCACGTGGACAGAAAGCCTATGCGAACACTGAAGCTTTCTTT.

The genes are TRBV5-6 and TRBJ2-7, with unresolved D. Trimming took 1 base from V and 4 from J, leaving 6 bases between them. Germline values: CDR1 SGHDT, CDR2 YYEEEE. The CDR3 is 12 amino acids. CDR3 loop: CASSLLGYEQYF. CDR3 DNA sequence: TGTGCCAGCAGCTTGCTCGGATACGAGCAGTACTTC.

CDR3 sequence: CASSLDPLAGGRGSEQFF. The CDR3 DNA reads as TGTGCCAGCAGCTTAGATCCCCTAGCGGGAGGCCGAGGGAGTGAGCAGTTCTTC. The chain employs TRBV11-2 and TRBJ2-1, with 11 bases fitting TRBD2. The CDR3 sequence is 18 residues long. Germline V CDR1 and CDR2: SGHAT, FQNNGV. V was clipped by 0 bases and J by 9 bases; unmatched bases: 13.

CDR3 in amino acids: CASREQGTDTQYF. In DNA form, the CDR3 reads TGCGCCAGCAGAGAGCAGGGGACAGATACGCAGTATTTT. The chain carries TRBV5-1 and TRBJ2-3; a weak D match, TRBD1 (6 bases). This CDR3 has 13 amino acids. V lost 5 bases and J 3 bases, leaving 10 bases between the germline ends. The germline CDR1 and CDR2 sequences are SGHRS and YFSETQ.

The V and J genes are TRBV7-9 and TRBJ1-2; 8 nucleotides align to TRBD1. Germline V lookup: CDR1 SEHNR, CDR2 FQNEAQ (reference sequence). CDR3 size: 15 residues. V was pared by 2 bases and J by 4 bases, with 6 bases of the junction left unmatched. The CDR3 bases are TGTGCCAGCAGCTTAAGGCAGGGGGCAACCTATGGCTACACCTTC. It encodes CASSLRQGATYGYTF.

The chain has TRBV7-9 and TRBJ2-7; D is uncertain. The CDR3 contains 14 residues. The germline CDR1 and CDR2 sequences are SEHNR and FQNEAQ (reference sequence). V was trimmed by 0 bases and J by 3 bases, leaving 9 bases between them. The CDR3 protein is CASSLAKVSYEQYF. CDR3 in DNA: TGTGCCAGCAGCTTAGCTAAGGTAAGCTACGAGCAGTACTTC.

The rearrangement joins TRBV9 to TRBJ2-3, with 13 bases aligning to TRBD2. This CDR3 is 17 amino acids long. CDR1 and CDR2 (germline): SGDLS, YYNGEE. The trim removed 3 bases at V and 1 base at J, leaving 5 bases unmatched. Written as DNA, the CDR3 is TGTGCCAGCAGCGCCGCCGGACTAGCGGGAGGCACAGATACGCAGTATTTT. Protein sequence: CASSAAGLAGGTDTQYF.

J is TRBJ2-7 and V is TRBV6-6; D possibly corresponds to TRBD1 (5 bases). V was pared by 5 bases and J by 6 bases, with 8 bases between. The CDR3 loop spans 11 amino acids. Germline CDR1 is MNHNY and CDR2 is SVGAGI (reference sequence). The CDR3 is CASSGHSEQYF. DNA of the CDR3: TGTGCCAGCAGTGGACATAGCGAGCAGTACTTC.

The rearrangement uses TRBV30 and TRBJ1-3; D call uncertain. The CDR3 has 15 amino acids. The ends were cut back, 1 base at V and 0 bases at J, with 10 bases in the middle. Germline V lookup: CDR1 GTSNPN, CDR2 SVGIG (reference sequence). The chain's CDR3 is CAWSANSNSGNTIYF. CDR3 bases: TGTGCCTGGAGTGCCAACAGCAACTCTGGAAACACCATATATTTT.

The J gene is TRBJ1-3, the V gene TRBV7-9, with TRBD1 matching over 7 bases. The CDR3 runs to 14 residues. Germline CDR1 is SEHNR and CDR2 is FQNEAQ (reference sequence). Losses at the gene ends were 1 base for V and 4 bases for J; bases not matched to a gene: 1. CDR3 loop: CASSLGQGGNTIYF. CDR3 DNA sequence: TGTGCCAGCAGCTTAGGACAGGGAGGAAACACCATATATTTT. The full variable domain, its missing parts supplied by reference TRBV7-9 and TRBJ1-3, is DTGVSQNPRHKITKRGQNVTFRCDPISEHNRLYWYRQTLGQGPEFLTYFQNEAQLEKSRLLSDRFSAERPKGSFSTLEIQRTEQGDSAMYLCASSLGQGGNTIYFGEGSWLTVV.

The chain recombines TRBV5-1 with TRBJ2-3; TRBD2 aligns across 13 bases. The CDR3 spans 17 residues. The V and J ends lost 1 base and 2 bases, in that order; junction bases with no gene match: 4. Germline V CDR1 and CDR2: SGHRS, YFSETQ. This CDR3 reads CASSLQGLAGVTDTQYF. The CDR3 DNA reads TGCGCCAGCAGCTTGCAAGGACTAGCGGGAGTCACAGATACGCAGTATTTT. Full variable domain (rest looked up from reference TRBV5-1 and TRBJ2-3): KAGVTQTPRYLIKTRGQQVTLSCSPISGHRSVSWYQQTPGQGLQFLFEYFSETQRNKGNFPGRFSGRQFSNSRSEMNVSTLELGDSALYLCASSLQGLAGVTDTQYFGPGTRLTVL.

The chain uses TRBV2 and TRBJ2-7; 12 bases align to TRBD1. Germline CDR1 SNHLY, CDR2 FYNNEI. With V trimmed by 6 bases and J by 7 bases, 16 bases remained unmatched. This CDR3 has 17 amino acids. For the CDR3, the DNA is TGTGCCAGCAGAAGAATATTCCGGGACAGGGGGCTCCAAGAGCAGTACTTC. It encodes CASRRIFRDRGLQEQYF. The full variable domain, rest sourced from reference TRBV2 and TRBJ2-7, is EPEVTQTPSHQVTQMGQEVILRCVPISNHLYFYWYRQILGQKVEFLVSFYNNEISEKSEIFDDQFSVERPDGSNFTLKIRSTKLEDSAMYFCASRRIFRDRGLQEQYFGPGTRLTVT.

V gene TRBV28 combines with J gene TRBJ2-7; D call uncertain. V dropped 7 bases and J dropped 6 bases, with 13 bases sitting between them. The CDR3 totals 12 residues. The germline V gene has CDR1 MDHEN and CDR2 SYDVKM. In DNA, the CDR3 is TGTGCCAGCACCCTGACTTGGGGCGAGCAGTACTTC. Protein sequence: CASTLTWGEQYF.

The V gene is TRBV30, the J gene TRBJ2-1, with D possibly being TRBD2 (6 bases). The CDR3 totals 15 residues. Trimming took off 5 bases at V and 4 bases at J, with 18 bases between the two ends. Germline V gene data show CDR1 as GTSNPN and CDR2 as SVGIG (reference sequence). DNA for the CDR3: TGTGCCTGGGTCCAAGGGGCGGGGCCTTACAATGAGCAGTTCTTC. Protein: CAWVQGAGPYNEQFF.

This chain uses TRBV9 with TRBJ1-2, with 7 bases fitting TRBD1. Germline V gives CDR1 SGDLS, CDR2 YYNGEE. The V and J ends lost 3 bases and 0 bases, in that order; junction bases with no gene match: 5. The CDR3 totals 15 residues. For the CDR3, the DNA is TGTGCCAGCAGCGGCAGACAGGGTGCTAACTATGGCTACACCTTC. It yields the protein CASSGRQGANYGYTF.

This sequence joins TRBV2 and TRBJ1-4; no reliable D call. The CDR3 is 15 residues long. CDR1 SNHLY and CDR2 FYNNEI come from the germline V gene. The V end was cut by 4 bases, the J end by 7 bases, with 16 bases between. This CDR3 is CASSAHTGRSEKLFF. CDR3 sequence (DNA): TGTGCCAGCAGTGCCCACACGGGCCGTTCTGAAAAACTGTTTTTT.

The V and J genes are TRBV18 and TRBJ1-1, with D maybe TRBD1 (5 bases). CDR1 is KGHSH, CDR2 LQKENI, per germline. The V and J ends lost 6 bases and 8 bases respectively, with 19 bases between them. The CDR3 contains 14 residues. For the CDR3, the DNA is TGTGCCAGCTCCCAAGGGACTCTCAAATCCGAAGCTTTCTTT. This gives the protein CASSQGTLKSEAFF.

V and J are TRBV28 and TRBJ1-6, with TRBD1 as a possible D gene (6 bases). With 4 bases removed from V and 2 bases from J, the gap between germline ends came to 12 bases. CDR3 size: 16 residues. Per the germline V gene, CDR1 is MDHEN and CDR2 is SYDVKM. The CDR3 DNA sequence: TGTGCCAGCAGTTCAACAGGGATACCCTATAATTCACCCCTCCACTTT. Amino acids: CASSSTGIPYNSPLHF.

This chain connects TRBV7-2 to TRBJ2-2; D is undetermined. The germline V gene encodes CDR1 SGHTA and CDR2 FQGNSA. V lost 3 bases, J lost 3 bases, and 8 bases lay in between. This CDR3 region has 14 residues. The CDR3 region is CASSFEQYTGELFF. The CDR3 coding sequence is TGTGCCAGCAGCTTTGAACAGTACACCGGGGAGCTGTTTTTT.

V is TRBV7-9 and J is TRBJ1-1, with TRBD1 matching over 7 bases. This CDR3 has 16 amino acids. Losses at the gene ends were 6 bases for V and 4 bases for J; bases not matched to a gene: 14. CDR1 and CDR2 (germline): SEHNR, FQNEAQ (reference sequence). CDR3 region: CASSSREVRGATEAFF. The CDR3 nucleotides read TGTGCCAGCAGTTCTAGGGAGGTCAGGGGGGCCACTGAAGCTTTCTTT.

The V call is TRBV2, the J call TRBJ1-3; D possibly corresponds to TRBD1 (6 bases). Germline V gives CDR1 SNHLY, CDR2 FYNNEI. CDR3 length: 15 residues. Trimming took off 1 base at V and 2 bases at J, with 9 bases between the two ends. DNA for the CDR3: TGTGCCAGCAGTGAAGGCTCAGGGGCTGGAAACACCATATATTTT. This gives the protein CASSEGSGAGNTIYF.

The chain has TRBV19 and TRBJ2-2, with TRBD1 identical over 7 bases. The CDR3 has 17 amino acids. Germline CDR1 and CDR2: LNHDA and SQIVND (reference sequence). V gave up 4 bases and J gave up 2 bases; unmatched junction bases: 10. The CDR3, as DNA: TGTGCCAGTAGTAGAGCTACCGGGACAGCCAACACCGGGGAGCTGTTTTTT. This encodes CASSRATGTANTGELFF. The full variable domain, its missing parts supplied by reference TRBV19 and TRBJ2-2, is DGGITQSPKYLFRKEGQNVTLSCEQNLNHDAMYWYRQDPGQGLRLIYYSQIVNDFQKGDIAEGYSVSREKKESFPLTVTSAQKNPTAFYLCASSRATGTANTGELFFGEGSRLTVL.

The J gene is TRBJ1-2, the V gene TRBV25-1, with 7 bases identical to TRBD1. Germline CDR1 reads MGHDK; CDR2 reads SYGVNS. Losses at the gene ends were 2 bases for V and 4 bases for J; bases not matched to a gene: 4. The CDR3 sequence is 14 residues long. CDR3 bases: TGTGCCAGCAGTGAACCCGGGACAGCCTATGGCTACACCTTC. Encoded protein: CASSEPGTAYGYTF.

This chain joins TRBV28 and TRBJ2-1, with D possibly matching TRBD1 (6 bases). This CDR3 contains 14 residues. V lost 5 bases to trimming and J lost 10 bases, with 18 bases between them. Germline V gene data show CDR1 as MDHEN and CDR2 as SYDVKM. Written as DNA, the CDR3 is TGTGCCAGCAGTCTCCGACAGGATCCCGTGGAGCAGTTCTTC. Protein: CASSLRQDPVEQFF.

This clone is a singleton in its sample. The V call is TRBV27, the J call TRBJ1-4; no clear D. Looked up from germline, CDR1 is MNHEY and CDR2 is SMNVEV (reference sequence). The CDR3 runs to 13 residues. V lost 4 bases and J 8 bases, leaving 11 bases between the germline ends. The CDR3 reads CASSSREGEKLFF. CDR3 nucleotides: TGTGCCAGCAGTTCCCGAGAGGGCGAAAAACTGTTTTTT.